This T cell receptor beta chain was identified in a study of OX40 agonist ivuxolimab in advanced cancers. Method: immunoSEQ multiplex PCR; TCRdb's copy keeps in-frame clones and lacks some. The data hold roughly 57,000 clones, with 84% observed a single time. The V gene's germline CDR1 is MNHEY and CDR2 SVGAGI. CDR3 length: 13 residues. Trimming pared 7 bases from V and 1 base from J, leaving 11 bases between. The source of this sequence is an adult with an advanced solid tumor such as melanoma, head and neck, liver or kidney cancer. The source material was CD4+ or CD8+ T cells sorted from blood, sampled in a trial of the OX40 agonist ivuxolimab. This chain connects TRBV6-5 to TRBJ2-7; D is perhaps TRBD1 (5 bases). CDR3 loop: CASTPTGSYEQYF. The CDR3 DNA is TGTGCCAGCACCCCAACAGGATCCTACGAGCAGTACTTC.